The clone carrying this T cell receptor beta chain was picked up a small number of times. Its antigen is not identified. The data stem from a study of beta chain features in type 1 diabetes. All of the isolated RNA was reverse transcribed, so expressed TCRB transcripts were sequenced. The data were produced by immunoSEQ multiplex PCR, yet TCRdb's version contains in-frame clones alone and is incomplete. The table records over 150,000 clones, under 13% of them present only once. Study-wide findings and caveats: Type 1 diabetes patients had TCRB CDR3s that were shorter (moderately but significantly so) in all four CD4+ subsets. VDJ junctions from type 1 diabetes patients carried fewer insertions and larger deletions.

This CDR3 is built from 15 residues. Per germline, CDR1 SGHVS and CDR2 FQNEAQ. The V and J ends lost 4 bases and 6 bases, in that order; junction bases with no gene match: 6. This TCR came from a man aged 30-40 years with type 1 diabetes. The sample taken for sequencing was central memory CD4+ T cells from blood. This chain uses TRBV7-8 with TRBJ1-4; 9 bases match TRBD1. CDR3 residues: CASSYQTGGYEKLFF. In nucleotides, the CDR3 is TGTGCCAGCAGCTACCAGACAGGGGGTTATGAAAAACTGTTTTTT.